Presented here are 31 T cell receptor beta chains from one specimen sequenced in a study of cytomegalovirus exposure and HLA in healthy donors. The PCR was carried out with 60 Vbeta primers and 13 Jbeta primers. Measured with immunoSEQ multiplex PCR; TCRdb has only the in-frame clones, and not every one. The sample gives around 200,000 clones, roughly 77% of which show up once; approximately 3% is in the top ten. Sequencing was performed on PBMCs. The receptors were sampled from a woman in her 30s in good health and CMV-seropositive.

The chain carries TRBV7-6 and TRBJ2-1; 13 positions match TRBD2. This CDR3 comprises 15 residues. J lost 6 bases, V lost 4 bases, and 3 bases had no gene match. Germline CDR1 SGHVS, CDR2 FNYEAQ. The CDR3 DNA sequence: TGTGCCAGCAGCTGGACTAGCGGGAGAGGCAATGAGCAGTTCTTC. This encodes CASSWTSGRGNEQFF.

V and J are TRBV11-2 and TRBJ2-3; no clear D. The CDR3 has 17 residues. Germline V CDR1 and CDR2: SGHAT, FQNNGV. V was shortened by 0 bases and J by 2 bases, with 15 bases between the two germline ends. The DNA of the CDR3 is TGTGCCAGCAGCTTAGAATTATCAGGAACTTTCACAGATACGCAGTATTTT. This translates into CASSLELSGTFTDTQYF.

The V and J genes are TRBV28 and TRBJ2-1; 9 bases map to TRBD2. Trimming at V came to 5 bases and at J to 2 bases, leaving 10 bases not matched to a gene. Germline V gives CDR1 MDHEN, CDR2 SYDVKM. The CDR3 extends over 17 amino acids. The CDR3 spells CASSHPLPSGTYNEQFF. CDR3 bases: TGTGCCAGCAGTCACCCCCTGCCTAGCGGGACCTACAATGAGCAGTTCTTC.

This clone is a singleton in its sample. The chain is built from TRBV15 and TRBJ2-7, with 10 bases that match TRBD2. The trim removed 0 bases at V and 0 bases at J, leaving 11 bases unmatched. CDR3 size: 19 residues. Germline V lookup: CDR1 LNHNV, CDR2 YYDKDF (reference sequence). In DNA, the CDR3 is TGTGCCACCAGCAGAGAACCCCCCGGACTAGCGGCGGGCTCCTACGAGCAGTACTTC. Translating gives CATSREPPGLAAGSYEQYF.

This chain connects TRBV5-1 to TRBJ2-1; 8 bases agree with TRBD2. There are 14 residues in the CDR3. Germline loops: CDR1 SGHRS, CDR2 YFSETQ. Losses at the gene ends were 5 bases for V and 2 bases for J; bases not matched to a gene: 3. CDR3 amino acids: CASRREATYNEQFF. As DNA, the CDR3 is TGCGCCAGCAGGCGGGAGGCAACCTACAATGAGCAGTTCTTC.

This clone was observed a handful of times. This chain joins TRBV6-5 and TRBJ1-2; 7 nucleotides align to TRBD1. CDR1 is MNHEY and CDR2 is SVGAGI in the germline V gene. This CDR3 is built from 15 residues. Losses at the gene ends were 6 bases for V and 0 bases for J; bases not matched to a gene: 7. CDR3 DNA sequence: TGTGCCAGCAGGAATAGACAGGGAGCTAACTATGGCTACACCTTC. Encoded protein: CASRNRQGANYGYTF.

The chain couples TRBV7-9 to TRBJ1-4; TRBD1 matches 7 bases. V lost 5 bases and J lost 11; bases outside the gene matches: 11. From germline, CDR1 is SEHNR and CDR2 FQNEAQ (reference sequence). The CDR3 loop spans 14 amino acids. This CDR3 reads CASSPRETGAKLFF. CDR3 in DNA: TGTGCCAGCAGCCCACGAGAAACAGGGGCTAAACTGTTTTTT.

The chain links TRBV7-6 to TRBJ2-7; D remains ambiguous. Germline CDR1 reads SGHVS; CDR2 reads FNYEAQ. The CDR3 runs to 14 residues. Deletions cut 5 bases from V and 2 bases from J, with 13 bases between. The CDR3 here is CASSPQRGPYEQYF. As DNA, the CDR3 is TGTGCCAGCAGCCCGCAAAGAGGCCCCTACGAGCAGTACTTC.

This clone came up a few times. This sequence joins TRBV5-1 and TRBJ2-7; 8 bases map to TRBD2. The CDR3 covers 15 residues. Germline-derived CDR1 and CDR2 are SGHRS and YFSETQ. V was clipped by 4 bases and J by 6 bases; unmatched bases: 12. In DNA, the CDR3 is TGCGCCAGCAGCCAGTGGGAGCGGGAGAAATCCGAGCAGTACTTC. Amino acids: CASSQWEREKSEQYF.

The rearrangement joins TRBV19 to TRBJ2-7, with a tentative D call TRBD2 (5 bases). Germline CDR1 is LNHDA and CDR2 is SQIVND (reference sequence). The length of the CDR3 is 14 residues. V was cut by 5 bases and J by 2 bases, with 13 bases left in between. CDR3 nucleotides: TGTGCCAGTAGTCCCCCGGGGTCACCCTACGAGCAGTACTTC. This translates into CASSPPGSPYEQYF.

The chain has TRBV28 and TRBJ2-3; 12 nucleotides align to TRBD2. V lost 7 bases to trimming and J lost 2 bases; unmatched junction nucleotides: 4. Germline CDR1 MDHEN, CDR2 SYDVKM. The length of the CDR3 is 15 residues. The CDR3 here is CASNRLAGDTDTQYF. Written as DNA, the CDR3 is TGTGCCAGCAACCGACTAGCGGGAGACACAGATACGCAGTATTTT.

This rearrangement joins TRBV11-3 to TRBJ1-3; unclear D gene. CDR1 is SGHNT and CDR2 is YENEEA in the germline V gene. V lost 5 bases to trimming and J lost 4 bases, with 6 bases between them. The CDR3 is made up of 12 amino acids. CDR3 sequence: CASSGGGNTIYF. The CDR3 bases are TGTGCCAGCAGCGGAGGGGGAAACACCATATATTTT. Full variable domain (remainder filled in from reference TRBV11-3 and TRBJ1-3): EAGVVQSPRYKIIEKKQPVAFWCNPISGHNTLYWYLQNLGQGPELLIRYENEEAVDDSQLPKDRFSAERLKGVDSTLKIQPAELGDSAVYLCASSGGGNTIYFGEGSWLTVV.

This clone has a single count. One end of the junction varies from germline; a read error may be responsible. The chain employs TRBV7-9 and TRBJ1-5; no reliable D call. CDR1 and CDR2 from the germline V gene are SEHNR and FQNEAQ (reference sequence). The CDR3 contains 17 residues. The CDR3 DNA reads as TGTTCCAGCAGCTCGGGTCTGGCAGAGAGTAGCAATCAGCCCCAGCATTTT. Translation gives CSSSSGLAESSNQPQHF.

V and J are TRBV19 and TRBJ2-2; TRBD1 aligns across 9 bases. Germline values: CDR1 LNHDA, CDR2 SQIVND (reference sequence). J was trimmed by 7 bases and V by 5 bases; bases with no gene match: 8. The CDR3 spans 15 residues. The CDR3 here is CASSSTGGIGGELFF. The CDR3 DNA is TGTGCCAGTAGTTCGACAGGGGGGATCGGCGGGGAGCTGTTTTTT. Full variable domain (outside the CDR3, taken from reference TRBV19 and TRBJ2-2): DGGITQSPKYLFRKEGQNVTLSCEQNLNHDAMYWYRQDPGQGLRLIYYSQIVNDFQKGDIAEGYSVSREKKESFPLTVTSAQKNPTAFYLCASSSTGGIGGELFFGEGSRLTVL.

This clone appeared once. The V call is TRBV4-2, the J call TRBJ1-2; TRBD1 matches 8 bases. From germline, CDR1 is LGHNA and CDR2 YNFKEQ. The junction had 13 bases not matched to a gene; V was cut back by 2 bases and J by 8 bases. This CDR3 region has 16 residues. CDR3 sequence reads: CASSQTITGGGKGYTF. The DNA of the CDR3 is TGTGCCAGCAGCCAAACCATTACAGGGGGAGGAAAAGGCTACACCTTC.

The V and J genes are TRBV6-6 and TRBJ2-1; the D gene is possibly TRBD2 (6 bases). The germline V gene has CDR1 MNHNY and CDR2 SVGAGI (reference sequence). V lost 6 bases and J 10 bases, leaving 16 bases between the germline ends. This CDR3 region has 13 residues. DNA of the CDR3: TGTGCCAGCAGCTCTGGAGGGAGTTGGGAGCAGTTCTTC. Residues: CASSSGGSWEQFF.

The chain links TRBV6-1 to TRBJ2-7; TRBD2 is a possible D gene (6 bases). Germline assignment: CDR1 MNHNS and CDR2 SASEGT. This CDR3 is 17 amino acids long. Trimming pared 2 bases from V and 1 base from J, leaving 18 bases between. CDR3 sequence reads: CASSEHDAGPESYEQYF. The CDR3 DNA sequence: TGTGCCAGCAGTGAACACGATGCGGGACCGGAGTCCTACGAGCAGTACTTC.

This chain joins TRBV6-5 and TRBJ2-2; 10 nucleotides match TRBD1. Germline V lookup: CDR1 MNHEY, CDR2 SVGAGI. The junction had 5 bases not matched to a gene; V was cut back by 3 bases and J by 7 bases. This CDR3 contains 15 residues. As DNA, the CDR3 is TGTGCCAGCAGTTATCGGACAGGGGGTGGCGGGGAGCTGTTTTTT. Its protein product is CASSYRTGGGGELFF.

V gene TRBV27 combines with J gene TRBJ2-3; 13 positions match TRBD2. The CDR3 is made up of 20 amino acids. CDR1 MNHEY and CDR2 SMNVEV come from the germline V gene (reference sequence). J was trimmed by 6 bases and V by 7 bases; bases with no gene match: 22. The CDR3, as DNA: TGTGCCAGCACCTCCCGGACATTCGGACTAGCGGGAGAGTTAAGGGATACGCAGTATTTT. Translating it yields CASTSRTFGLAGELRDTQYF.

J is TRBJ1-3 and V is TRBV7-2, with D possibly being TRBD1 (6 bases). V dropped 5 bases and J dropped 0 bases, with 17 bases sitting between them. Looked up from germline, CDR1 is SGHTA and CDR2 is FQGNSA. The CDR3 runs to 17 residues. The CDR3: CASSQERGGPSGNTIYF. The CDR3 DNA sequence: TGTGCCAGCAGCCAAGAAAGGGGGGGGCCCTCTGGAAACACCATATATTTT.

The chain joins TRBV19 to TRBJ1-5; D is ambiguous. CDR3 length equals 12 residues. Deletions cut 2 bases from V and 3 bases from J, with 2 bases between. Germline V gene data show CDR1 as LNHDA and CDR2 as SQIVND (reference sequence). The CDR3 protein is CASSIHNQPQHF. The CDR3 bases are TGTGCCAGTAGTATACACAATCAGCCCCAGCATTTT.

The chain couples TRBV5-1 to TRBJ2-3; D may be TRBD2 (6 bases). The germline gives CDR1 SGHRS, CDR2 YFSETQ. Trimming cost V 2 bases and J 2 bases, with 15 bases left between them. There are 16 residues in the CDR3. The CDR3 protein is CASSFRSRGATDTQYF. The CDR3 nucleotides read TGCGCCAGCAGCTTCCGTTCTCGCGGGGCCACAGATACGCAGTATTTT.

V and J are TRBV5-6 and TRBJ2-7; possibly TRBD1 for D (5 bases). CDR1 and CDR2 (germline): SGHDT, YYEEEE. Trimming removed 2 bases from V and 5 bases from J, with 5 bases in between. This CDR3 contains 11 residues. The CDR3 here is CASSLGDEQYF. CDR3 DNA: TGTGCCAGCAGCTTAGGGGACGAGCAGTACTTC.

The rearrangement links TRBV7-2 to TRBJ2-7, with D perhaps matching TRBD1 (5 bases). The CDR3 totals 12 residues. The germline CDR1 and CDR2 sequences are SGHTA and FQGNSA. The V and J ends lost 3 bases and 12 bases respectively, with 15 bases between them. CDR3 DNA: TGTGCCAGCAGCTTCGAAAAGGGGCTCTCGTACTTC. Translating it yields CASSFEKGLSYF.

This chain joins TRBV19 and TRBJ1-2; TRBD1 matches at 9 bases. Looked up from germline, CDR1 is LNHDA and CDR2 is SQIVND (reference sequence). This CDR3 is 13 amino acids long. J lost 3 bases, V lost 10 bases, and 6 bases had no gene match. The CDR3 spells CATSDRGDYGYTF. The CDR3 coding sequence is TGTGCCACCTCGGACAGGGGTGACTATGGCTACACCTTC.

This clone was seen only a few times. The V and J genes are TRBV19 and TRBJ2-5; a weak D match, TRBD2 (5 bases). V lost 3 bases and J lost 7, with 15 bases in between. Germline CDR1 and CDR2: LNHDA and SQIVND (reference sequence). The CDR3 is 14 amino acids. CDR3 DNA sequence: TGTGCCAGTAGTATGGCCTCCGGCGGAGGGACCCAGTACTTC. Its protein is CASSMASGGGTQYF.

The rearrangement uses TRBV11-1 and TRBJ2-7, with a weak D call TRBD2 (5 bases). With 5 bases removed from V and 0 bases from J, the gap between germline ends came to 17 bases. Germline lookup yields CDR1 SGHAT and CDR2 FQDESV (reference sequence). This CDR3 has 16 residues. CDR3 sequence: CASSPQSEVRSYEQYF. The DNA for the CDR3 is TGTGCCAGCAGCCCACAGTCGGAGGTCCGCTCCTACGAGCAGTACTTC.

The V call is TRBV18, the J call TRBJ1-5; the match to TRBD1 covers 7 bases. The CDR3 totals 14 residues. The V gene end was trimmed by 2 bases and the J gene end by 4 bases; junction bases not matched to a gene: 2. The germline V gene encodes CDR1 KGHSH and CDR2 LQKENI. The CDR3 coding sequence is TGTGCCAGCTCACCAGGACAGGATAATCAGCCCCAGCATTTT. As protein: CASSPGQDNQPQHF.

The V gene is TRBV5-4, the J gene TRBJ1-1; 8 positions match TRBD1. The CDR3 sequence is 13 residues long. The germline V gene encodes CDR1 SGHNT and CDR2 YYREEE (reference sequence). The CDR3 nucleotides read TGTGCTACTTCGGACAGGGTGAACACTGAAGCTTTCTTT. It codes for CATSDRVNTEAFF.

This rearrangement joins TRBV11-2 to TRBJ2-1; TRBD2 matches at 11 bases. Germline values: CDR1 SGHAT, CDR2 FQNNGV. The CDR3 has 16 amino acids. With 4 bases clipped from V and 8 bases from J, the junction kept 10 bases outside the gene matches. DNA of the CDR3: TGTGCCAGCAGCTCCACCTTTAGCGGGAGGGCCGATGAGCAGTTCTTC. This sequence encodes CASSSTFSGRADEQFF.

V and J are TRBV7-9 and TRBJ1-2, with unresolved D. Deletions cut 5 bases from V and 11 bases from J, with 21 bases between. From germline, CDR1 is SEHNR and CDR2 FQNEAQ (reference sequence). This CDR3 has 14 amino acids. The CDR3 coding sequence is TGTGCCAGCAGCCCGACCCCAGATAGTACGAGGTACACCTTC. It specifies CASSPTPDSTRYTF.